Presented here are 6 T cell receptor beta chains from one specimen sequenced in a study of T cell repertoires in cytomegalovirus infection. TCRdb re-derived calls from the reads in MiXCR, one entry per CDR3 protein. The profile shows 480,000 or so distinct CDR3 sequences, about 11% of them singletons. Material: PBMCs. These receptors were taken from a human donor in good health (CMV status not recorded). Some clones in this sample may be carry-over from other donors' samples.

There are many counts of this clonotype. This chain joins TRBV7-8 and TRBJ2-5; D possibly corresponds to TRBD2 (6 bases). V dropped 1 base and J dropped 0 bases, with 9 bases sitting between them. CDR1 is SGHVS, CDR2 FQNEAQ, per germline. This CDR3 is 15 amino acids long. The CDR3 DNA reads TGTGCCAGCAGCTTAGGACTAGAGTACCAAGAGACCCAGTACTTC. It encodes CASSLGLEYQETQYF.

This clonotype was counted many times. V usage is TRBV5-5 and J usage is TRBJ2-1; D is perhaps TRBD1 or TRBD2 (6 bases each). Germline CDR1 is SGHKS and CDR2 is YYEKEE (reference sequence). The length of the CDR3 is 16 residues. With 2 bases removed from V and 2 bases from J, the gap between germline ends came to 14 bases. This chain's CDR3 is CASSLGGRGAYNEQFF. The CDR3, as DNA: TGTGCCAGCAGCTTAGGGGGGCGGGGAGCCTACAATGAGCAGTTCTTC.

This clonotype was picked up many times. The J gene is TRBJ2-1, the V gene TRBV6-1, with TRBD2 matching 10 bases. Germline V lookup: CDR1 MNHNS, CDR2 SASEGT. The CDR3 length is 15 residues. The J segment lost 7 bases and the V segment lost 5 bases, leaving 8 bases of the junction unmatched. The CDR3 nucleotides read TGTGCCAGCAGTCCCAGCGGGAGGGCTGTAAATGAGCAGTTCTTC. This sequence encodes CASSPSGRAVNEQFF.

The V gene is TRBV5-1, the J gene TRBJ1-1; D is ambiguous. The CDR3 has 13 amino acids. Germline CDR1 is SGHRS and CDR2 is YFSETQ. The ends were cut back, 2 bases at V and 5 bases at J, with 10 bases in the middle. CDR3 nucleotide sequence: TGCGCCAGCAGCTTTGGGGAGCGGACTGAAGCTTTCTTT. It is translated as CASSFGERTEAFF.

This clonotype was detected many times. In DNA form, the CDR3 reads TGTGCCAGCAGCTCCCTCAGGGGCCGGAACACCGGGGAGCTGTTTTTT. Protein sequence: CASSSLRGRNTGELFF. J is TRBJ2-2 and V is TRBV7-3; D is perhaps TRBD1 (6 bases). This CDR3 is 16 amino acids long. Trimming removed 4 bases at V and 1 base at J, with 13 bases between. The germline V gene encodes CDR1 SGHTA and CDR2 FQGTGA.

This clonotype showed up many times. CDR3 bases: TGTGCCAGCAGCACGGGACCTCTCTCCTACGAGCAGTACTTC. Its protein is CASSTGPLSYEQYF. The chain couples TRBV9 to TRBJ2-7; D may be TRBD1 or TRBD2 (5 bases each). CDR1 is SGDLS and CDR2 is YYNGEE in the germline V gene. The CDR3 is made up of 14 amino acids. The V gene lost 4 bases and the J gene lost 0 bases, with 11 bases spanning the gap. Variable domain in full (rest from reference TRBV9 and TRBJ2-7): DSGVTQTPKHLITATGQRVTLRCSPRSGDLSVYWYQQSLDQGLQFLIQYYNGEERAKGNILERFSAQQFPDLHSELNLSSLELGDSALYFCASSTGPLSYEQYFGPGTRLTVT.